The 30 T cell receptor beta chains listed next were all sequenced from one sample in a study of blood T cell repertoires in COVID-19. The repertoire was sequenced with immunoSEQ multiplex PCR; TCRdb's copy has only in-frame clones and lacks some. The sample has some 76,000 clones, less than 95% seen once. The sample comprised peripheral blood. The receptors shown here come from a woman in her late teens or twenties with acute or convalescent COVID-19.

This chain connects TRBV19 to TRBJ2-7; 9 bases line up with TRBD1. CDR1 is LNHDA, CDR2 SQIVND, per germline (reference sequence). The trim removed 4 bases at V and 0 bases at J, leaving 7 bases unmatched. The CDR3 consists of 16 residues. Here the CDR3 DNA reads TGTGCCAGTAGTACTACCGGGACAGGGAACTCCTACGAGCAGTACTTC. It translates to CASSTTGTGNSYEQYF.

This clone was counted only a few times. CDR3 bases: TGCGCCAGCAGCTTGTCCGGGGGCGAGCAGTACTTC. Protein sequence: CASSLSGGEQYF. The chain is built from TRBV5-1 and TRBJ2-7; D is possibly TRBD2 (6 bases). V lost 1 base and J 6 bases, leaving 8 bases between the germline ends. Germline V gene lookup returns CDR1 SGHRS and CDR2 YFSETQ. The CDR3 covers 12 residues.

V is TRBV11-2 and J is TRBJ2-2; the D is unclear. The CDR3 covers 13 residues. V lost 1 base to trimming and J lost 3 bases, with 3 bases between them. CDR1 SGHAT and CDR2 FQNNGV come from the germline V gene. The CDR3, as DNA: TGTGCCAGCAGCTTAGGGCACACCGGGGAGCTGTTTTTT. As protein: CASSLGHTGELFF.

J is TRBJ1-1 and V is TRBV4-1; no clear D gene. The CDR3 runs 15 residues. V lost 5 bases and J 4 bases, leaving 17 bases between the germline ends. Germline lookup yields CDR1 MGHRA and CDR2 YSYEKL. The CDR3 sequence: CASSSAGLGSTEAFF. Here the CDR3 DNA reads TGCGCCAGCAGCTCGGCAGGTCTTGGGAGCACTGAAGCTTTCTTT.

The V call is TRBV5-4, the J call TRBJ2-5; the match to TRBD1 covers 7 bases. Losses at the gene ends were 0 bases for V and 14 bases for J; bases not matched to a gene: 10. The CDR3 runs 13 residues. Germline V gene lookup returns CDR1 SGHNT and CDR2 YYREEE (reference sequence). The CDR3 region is CASSLDRGTPLYF. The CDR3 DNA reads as TGTGCCAGCAGCTTGGACAGGGGAACTCCTCTTTACTTC.

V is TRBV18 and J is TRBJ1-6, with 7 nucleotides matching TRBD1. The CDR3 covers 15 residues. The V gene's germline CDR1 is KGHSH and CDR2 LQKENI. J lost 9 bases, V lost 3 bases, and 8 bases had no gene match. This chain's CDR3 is CASSPDRRGGSPLHF. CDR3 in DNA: TGTGCCAGCTCACCGGACAGGCGAGGCGGTTCACCCCTCCACTTT.

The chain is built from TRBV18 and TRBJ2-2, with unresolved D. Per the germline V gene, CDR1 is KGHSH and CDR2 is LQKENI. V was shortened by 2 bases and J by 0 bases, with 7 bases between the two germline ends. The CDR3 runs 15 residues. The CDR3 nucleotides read TGTGCCAGCTCACCAGGGCTAACGAACACCGGGGAGCTGTTTTTT. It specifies CASSPGLTNTGELFF. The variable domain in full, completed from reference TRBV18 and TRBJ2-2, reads NAGVMQNPRHLVRRRGQEARLRCSPMKGHSHVYWYRQLPEEGLKFMVYLQKENIIDESGMPKERFSAEFPKEGPSILRIQQVVRGDSAAYFCASSPGLTNTGELFFGEGSRLTVL.

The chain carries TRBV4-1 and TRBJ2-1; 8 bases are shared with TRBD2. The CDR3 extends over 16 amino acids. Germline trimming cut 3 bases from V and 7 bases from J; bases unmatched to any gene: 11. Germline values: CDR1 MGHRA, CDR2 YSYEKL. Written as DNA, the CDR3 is TGCGCCAGCAGCCAGTTTAGCGGGATAAGTTTGAATGAGCAGTTCTTC. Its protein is CASSQFSGISLNEQFF.

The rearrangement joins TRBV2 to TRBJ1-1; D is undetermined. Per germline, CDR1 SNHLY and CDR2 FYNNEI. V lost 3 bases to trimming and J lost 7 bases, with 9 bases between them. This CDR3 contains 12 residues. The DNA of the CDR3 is TGTGCCAGCAGTGATTGGTCAGATGAAGCTTTCTTT. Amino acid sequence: CASSDWSDEAFF.

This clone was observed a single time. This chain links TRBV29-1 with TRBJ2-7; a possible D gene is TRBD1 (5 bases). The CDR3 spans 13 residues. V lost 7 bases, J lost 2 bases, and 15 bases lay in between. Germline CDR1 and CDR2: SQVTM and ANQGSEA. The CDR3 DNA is TGCAGCGCTCAGGTCACAGGCACCTACGAGCAGTACTTC. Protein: CSAQVTGTYEQYF.

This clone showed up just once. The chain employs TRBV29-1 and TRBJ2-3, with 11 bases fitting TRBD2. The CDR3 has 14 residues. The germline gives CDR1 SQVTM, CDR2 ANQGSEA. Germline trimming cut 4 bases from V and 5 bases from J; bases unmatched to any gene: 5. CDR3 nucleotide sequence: TGCAGCGTTGTCCTAGCGGGAGGAGTAGATACGCAGTATTTT. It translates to CSVVLAGGVDTQYF.

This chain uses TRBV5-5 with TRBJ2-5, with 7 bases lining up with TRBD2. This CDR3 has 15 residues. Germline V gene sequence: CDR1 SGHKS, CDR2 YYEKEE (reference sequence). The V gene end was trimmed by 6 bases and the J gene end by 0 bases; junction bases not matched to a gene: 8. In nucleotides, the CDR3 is TGTGCCAGCACGAACTCGCGGGGGAACCAAGAGACCCAGTACTTC. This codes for CASTNSRGNQETQYF.

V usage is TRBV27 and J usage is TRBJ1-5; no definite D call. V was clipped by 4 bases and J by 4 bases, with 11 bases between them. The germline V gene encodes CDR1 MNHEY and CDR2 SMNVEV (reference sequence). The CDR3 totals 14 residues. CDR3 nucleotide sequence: TGTGCCAGCAGTTCGGGGTGGGGAAATCAGCCCCAGCATTTT. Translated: CASSSGWGNQPQHF.

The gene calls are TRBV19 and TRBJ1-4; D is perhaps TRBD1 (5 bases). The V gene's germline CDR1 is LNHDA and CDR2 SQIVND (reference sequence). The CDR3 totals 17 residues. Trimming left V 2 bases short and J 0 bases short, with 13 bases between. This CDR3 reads CASSINPTAATNEKLFF. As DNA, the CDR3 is TGTGCCAGTAGTATAAACCCGACAGCAGCAACTAATGAAAAACTGTTTTTT.

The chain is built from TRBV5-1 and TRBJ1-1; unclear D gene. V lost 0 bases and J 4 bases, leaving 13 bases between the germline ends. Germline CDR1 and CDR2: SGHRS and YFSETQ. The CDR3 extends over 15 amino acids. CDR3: CASSLAGGGATEAFF. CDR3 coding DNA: TGCGCCAGCAGCTTGGCCGGAGGTGGTGCCACTGAAGCTTTCTTT.

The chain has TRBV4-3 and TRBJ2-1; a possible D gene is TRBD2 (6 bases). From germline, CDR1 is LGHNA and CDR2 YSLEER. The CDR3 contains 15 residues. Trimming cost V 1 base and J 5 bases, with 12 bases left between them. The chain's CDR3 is CASSQATGLNNEQFF. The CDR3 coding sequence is TGCGCCAGCAGCCAAGCAACGGGACTCAACAATGAGCAGTTCTTC.

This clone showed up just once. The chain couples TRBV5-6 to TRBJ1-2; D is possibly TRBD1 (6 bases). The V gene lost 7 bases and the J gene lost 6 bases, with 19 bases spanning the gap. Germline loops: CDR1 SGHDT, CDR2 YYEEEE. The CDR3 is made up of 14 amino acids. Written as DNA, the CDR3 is TGTGCCAGCTCTCGGGGGGCCCCCGGGGATGGCTACACCTTC. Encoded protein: CASSRGAPGDGYTF.

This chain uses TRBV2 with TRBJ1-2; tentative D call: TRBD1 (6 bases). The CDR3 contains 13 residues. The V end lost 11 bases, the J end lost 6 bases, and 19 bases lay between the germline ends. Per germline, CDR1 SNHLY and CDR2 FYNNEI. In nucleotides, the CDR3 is TGTGCCGGCAACGTCAGGGGAGCGGATGGCTACACCTTC. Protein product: CAGNVRGADGYTF.

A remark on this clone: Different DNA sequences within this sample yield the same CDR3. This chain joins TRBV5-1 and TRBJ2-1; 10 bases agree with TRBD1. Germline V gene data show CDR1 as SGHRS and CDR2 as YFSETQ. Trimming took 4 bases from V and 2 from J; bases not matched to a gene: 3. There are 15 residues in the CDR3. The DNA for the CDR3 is TGCGCCAGCAGCCCAGGACAGGGGGCCTACAATGAGCAGTTCTTC. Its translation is CASSPGQGAYNEQFF.

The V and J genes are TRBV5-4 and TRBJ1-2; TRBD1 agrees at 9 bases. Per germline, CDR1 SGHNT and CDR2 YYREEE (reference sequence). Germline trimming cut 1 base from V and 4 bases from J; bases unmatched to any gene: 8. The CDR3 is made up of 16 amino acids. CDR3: CASSLMVDRGGYGYTF. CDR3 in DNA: TGTGCCAGCAGCTTGATGGTGGACAGGGGAGGCTATGGCTACACCTTC.

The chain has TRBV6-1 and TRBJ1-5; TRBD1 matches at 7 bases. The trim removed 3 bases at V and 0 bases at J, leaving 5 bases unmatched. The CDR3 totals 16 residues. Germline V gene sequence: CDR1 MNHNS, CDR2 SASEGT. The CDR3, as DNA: TGTGCCAGCAGTGACGAGGGACAGTTTAGCAATCAGCCCCAGCATTTT. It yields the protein CASSDEGQFSNQPQHF.

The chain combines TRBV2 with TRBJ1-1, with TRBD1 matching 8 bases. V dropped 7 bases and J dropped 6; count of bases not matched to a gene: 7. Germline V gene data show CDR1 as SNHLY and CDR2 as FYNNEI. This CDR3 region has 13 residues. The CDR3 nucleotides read TGTGCCAGCATTAAGACAGGGGTTCCTGAAGCTTTCTTT. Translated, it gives CASIKTGVPEAFF.

The CDR3 DNA reads as TGTGCCAGCAGTTACGACAGGGGTGGGGAAAAACTGTTTTTT. Its protein product is CASSYDRGGEKLFF. The rearrangement links TRBV6-5 to TRBJ1-4; 8 nucleotides line up with TRBD1. The CDR3 covers 14 residues. Germline V gene data show CDR1 as MNHEY and CDR2 as SVGAGI. J was trimmed by 8 bases and V by 2 bases; bases with no gene match: 4.

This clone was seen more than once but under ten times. DNA for the CDR3: TGCAGCGTTTATGAGACAGGGGGAACTGAAGCTTTCTTT. This codes for CSVYETGGTEAFF. The chain is built from TRBV29-1 and TRBJ1-1, with 9 positions matching TRBD1. Trimming took 5 bases from V and 5 from J; bases not matched to a gene: 6. In germline, CDR1 is SQVTM, CDR2 ANQGSEA. This CDR3 contains 13 residues. Using reference TRBV29-1 and TRBJ1-1 for the parts outside the CDR3, the full variable domain is SAVISQKPSRDICQRGTSLTIQCQVDSQVTMMFWYRQQPGQSLTLIATANQGSEATYESGFVIDKFPISRPNLTFSTLTVSNMSPEDSSIYLCSVYETGGTEAFFGQGTRLTVV.

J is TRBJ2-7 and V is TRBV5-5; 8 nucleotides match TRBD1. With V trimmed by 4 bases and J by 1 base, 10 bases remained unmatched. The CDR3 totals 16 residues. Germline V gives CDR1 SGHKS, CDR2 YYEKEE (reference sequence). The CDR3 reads CASSGLQGELSYEQYF. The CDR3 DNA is TGTGCCAGCAGCGGGCTACAGGGGGAATTATCCTACGAGCAGTACTTC.

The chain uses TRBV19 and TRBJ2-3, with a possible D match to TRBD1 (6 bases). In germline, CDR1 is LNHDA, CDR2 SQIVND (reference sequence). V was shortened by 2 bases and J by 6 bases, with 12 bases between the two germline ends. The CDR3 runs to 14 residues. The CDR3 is CASSIRRDRDTQYF. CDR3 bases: TGTGCCAGTAGTATACGAAGAGACAGGGATACGCAGTATTTT.

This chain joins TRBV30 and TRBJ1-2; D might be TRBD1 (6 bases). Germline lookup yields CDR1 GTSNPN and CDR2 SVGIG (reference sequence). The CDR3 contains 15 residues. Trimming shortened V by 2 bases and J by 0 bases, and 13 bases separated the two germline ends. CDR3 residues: CAWSRDTKTNYGYTF. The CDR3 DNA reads TGTGCCTGGAGTCGGGACACAAAGACTAACTATGGCTACACCTTC.

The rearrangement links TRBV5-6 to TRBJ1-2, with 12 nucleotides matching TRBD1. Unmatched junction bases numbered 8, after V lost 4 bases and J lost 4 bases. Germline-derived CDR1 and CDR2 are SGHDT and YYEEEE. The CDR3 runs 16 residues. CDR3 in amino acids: CASSRDRGLLGYGYTF. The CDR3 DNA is TGTGCCAGCAGCCGGGACAGGGGGCTCCTGGGCTATGGCTACACCTTC.

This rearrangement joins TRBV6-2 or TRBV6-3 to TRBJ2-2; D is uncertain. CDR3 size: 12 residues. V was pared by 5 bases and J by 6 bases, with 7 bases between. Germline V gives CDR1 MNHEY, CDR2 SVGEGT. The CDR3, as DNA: TGTGCCAGCAGTCCCCGTCCCGGGGAGCTGTTTTTT. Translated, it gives CASSPRPGELFF.

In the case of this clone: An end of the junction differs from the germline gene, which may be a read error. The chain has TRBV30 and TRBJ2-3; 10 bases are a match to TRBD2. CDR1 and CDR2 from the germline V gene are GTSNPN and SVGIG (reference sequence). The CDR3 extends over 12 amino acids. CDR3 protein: CAGSGGADTQYF. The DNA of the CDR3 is TGTGCCGGGAGCGGGGGGGCAGATACGCAGTATTTT.